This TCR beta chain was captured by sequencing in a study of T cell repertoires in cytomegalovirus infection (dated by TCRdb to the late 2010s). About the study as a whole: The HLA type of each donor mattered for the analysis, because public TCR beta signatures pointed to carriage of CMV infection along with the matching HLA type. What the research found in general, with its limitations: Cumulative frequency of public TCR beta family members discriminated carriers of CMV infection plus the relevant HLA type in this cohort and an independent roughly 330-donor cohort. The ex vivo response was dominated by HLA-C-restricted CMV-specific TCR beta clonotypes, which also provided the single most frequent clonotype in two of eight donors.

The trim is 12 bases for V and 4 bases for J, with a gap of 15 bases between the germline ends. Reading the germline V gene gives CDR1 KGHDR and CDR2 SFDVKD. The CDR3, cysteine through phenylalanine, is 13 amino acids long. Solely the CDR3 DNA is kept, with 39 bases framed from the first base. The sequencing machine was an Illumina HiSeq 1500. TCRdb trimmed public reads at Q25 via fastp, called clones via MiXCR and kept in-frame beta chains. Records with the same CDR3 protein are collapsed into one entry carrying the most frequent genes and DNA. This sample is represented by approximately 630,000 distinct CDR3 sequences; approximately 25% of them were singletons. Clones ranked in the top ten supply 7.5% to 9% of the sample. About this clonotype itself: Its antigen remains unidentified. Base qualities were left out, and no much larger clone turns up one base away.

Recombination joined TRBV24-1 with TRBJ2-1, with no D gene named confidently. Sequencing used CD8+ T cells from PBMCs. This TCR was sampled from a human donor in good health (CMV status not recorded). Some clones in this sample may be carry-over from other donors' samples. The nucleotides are TGTGCCTCCGAGAGTACATCTTACAATGAGCAGTTCTTC. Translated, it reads CASESTSYNEQFF.